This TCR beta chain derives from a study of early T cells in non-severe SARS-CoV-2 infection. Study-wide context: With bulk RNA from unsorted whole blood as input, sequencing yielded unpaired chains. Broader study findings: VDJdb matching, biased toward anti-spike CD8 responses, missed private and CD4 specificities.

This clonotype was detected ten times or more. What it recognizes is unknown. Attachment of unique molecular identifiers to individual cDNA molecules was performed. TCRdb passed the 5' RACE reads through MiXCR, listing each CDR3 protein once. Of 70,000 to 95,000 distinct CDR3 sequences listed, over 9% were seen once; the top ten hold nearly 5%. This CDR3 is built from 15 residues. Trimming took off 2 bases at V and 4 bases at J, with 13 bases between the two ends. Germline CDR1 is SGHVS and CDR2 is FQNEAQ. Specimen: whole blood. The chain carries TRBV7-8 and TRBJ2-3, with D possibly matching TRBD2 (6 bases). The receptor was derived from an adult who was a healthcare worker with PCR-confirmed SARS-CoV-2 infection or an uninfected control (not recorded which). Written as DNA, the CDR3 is TGTGCCAGCAGCTTACAGCACGGCGGGGCAGATACGCAGTATTTT. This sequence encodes CASSLQHGGADTQYF.